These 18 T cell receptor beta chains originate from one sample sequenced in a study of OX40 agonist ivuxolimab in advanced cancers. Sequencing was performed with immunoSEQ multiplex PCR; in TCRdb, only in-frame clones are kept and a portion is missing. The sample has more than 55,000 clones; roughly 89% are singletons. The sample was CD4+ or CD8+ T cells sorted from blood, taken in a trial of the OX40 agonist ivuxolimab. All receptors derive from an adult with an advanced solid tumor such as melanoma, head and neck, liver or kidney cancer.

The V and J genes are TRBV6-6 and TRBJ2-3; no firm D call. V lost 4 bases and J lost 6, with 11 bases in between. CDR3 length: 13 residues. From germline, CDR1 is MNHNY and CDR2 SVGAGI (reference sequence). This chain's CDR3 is CASSSRRHDTQYF. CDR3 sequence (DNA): TGTGCCAGCAGTTCGCGCCGCCACGATACGCAGTATTTT.

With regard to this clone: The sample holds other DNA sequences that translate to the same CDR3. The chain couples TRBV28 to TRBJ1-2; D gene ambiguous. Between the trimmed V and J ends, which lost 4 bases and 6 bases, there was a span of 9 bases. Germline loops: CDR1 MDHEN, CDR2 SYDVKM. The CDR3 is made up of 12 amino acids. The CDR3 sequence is CASSSELDGYTF. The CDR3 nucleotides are TGTGCCAGCAGTTCAGAGTTGGATGGCTACACCTTC.

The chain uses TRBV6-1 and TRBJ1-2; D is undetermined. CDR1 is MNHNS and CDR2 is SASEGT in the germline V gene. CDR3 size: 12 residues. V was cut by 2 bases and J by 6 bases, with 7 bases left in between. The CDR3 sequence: CASSEIGDGYTF. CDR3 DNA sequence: TGTGCCAGCAGTGAAATTGGGGATGGCTACACCTTC.

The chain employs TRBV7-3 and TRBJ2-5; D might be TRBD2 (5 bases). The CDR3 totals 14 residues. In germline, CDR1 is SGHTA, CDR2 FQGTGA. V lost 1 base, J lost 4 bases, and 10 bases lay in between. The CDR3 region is CASSLRGASETQYF. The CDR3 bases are TGTGCCAGCAGCTTAAGGGGAGCTTCAGAGACCCAGTACTTC.

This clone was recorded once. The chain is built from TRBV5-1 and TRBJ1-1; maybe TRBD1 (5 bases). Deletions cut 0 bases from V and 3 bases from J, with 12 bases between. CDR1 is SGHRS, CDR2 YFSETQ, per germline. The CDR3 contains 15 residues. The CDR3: CASSLDGGSYTEAFF. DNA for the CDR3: TGCGCCAGCAGCTTGGATGGGGGGTCGTACACTGAAGCTTTCTTT.

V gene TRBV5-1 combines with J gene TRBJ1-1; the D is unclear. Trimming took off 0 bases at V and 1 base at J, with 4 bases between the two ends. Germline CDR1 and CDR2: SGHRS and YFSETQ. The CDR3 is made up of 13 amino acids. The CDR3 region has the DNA TGCGCCAGCAGCTTGGAAGGGAACACTGAAGCTTTCTTT. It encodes CASSLEGNTEAFF.

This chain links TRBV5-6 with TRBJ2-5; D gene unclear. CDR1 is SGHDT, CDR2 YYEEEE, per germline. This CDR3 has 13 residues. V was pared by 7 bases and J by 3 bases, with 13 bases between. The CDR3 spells CASGHPGEETQYF. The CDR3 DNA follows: TGTGCCAGCGGTCATCCCGGTGAAGAGACCCAGTACTTC.

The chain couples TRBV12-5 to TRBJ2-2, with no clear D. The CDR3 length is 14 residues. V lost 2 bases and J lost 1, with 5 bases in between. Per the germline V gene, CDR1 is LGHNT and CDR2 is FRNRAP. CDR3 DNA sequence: TGTGCTAGTGGTTTGAATGGGAACACCGGGGAGCTGTTTTTT. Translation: CASGLNGNTGELFF. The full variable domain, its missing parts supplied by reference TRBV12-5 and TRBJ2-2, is DARVTQTPRHKVTEMGQEVTMRCQPILGHNTVFWYRQTMMQGLELLAYFRNRAPLDDSGMPKDRFSAEMPDATLATLKIQPSEPRDSAVYFCASGLNGNTGELFFGEGSRLTVL.

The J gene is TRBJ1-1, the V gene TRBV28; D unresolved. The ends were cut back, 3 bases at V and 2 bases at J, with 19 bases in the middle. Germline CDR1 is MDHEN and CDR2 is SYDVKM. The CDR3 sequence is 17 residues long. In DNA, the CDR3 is TGTGCCAGCAGTTTCCCCCCCGGGAAGACTGCTAACACTGAAGCTTTCTTT. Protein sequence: CASSFPPGKTANTEAFF.

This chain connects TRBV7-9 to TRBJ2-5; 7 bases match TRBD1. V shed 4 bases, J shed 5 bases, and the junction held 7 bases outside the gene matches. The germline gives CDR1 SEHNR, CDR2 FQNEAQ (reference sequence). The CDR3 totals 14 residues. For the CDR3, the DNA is TGTGCCAGCAGCTGGGGGACAGCAGAGGAGACCCAGTACTTC. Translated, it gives CASSWGTAEETQYF.

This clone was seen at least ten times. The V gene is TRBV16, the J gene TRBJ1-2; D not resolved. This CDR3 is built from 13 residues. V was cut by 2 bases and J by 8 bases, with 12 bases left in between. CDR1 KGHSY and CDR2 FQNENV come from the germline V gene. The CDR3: CASSQSWLLGYTF. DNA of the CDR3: TGTGCCAGCAGCCAAAGTTGGTTGTTGGGCTACACCTTC. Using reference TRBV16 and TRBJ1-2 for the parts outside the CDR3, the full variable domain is GEEVAQTPKHLVRGEGQKAKLYCAPIKGHSYVFWYQQVLKNEFKFLISFQNENVFDETGMPKERFSAKCLPNSPCSLEIQATKLEDSAVYFCASSQSWLLGYTFGSGTRLTVV.

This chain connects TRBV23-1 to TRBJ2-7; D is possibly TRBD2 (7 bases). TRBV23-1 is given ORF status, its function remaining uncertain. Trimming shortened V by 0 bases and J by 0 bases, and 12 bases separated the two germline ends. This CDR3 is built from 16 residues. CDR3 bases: TGCGCCAGCAGTCAATCGCGGGGGCCCATCTCCTACGAGCAGTACTTC. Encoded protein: CASSQSRGPISYEQYF.

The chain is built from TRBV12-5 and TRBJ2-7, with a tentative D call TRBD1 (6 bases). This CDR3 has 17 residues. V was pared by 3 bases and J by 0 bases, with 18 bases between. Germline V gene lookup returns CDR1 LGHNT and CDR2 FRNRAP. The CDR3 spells CASGFMFGQSISYEQYF. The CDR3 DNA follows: TGTGCTAGTGGTTTTATGTTTGGACAGAGTATCTCCTACGAGCAGTACTTC.

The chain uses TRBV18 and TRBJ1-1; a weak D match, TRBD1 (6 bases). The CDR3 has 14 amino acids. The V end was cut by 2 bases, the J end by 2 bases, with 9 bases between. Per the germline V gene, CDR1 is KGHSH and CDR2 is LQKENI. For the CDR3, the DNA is TGTGCCAGCTCACCAGGGACACCAAACACTGAAGCTTTCTTT. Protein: CASSPGTPNTEAFF.

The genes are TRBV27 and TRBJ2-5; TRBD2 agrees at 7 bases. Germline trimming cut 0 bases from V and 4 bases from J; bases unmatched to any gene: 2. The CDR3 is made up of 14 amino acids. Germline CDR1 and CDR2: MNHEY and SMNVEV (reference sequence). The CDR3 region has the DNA TGTGCCAGCAGTTTATCGGGAGGGAGAGAGACCCAGTACTTC. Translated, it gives CASSLSGGRETQYF.

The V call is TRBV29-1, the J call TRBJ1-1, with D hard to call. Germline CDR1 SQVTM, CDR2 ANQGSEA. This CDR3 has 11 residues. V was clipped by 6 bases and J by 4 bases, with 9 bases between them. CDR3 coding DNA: TGCAGCGTCCTCTCGGGCACTGAAGCTTTCTTT. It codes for CSVLSGTEAFF.

CDR3 sequence reads: CSAELYDSYTF. DNA for the CDR3: TGCAGCGCCGAGTTGTACGACTCCTACACCTTC. The chain carries TRBV29-1 and TRBJ1-2; D remains unclear. Germline CDR1 and CDR2: SQVTM and ANQGSEA. CDR3 length equals 11 residues. The V end was cut by 7 bases, the J end by 10 bases, with 16 bases between. Based on the CDR3 plus reference TRBV29-1 and TRBJ1-2, the full variable domain is SAVISQKPSRDICQRGTSLTIQCQVDSQVTMMFWYRQQPGQSLTLIATANQGSEATYESGFVIDKFPISRPNLTFSTLTVSNMSPEDSSIYLCSAELYDSYTFGSGTRLTVV.

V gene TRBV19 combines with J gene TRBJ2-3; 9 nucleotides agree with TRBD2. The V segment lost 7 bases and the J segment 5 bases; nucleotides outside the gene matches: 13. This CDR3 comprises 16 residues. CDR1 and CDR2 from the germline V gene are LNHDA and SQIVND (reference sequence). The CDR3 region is CASTVSSQRGVDTQYF. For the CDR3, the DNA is TGTGCCAGTACCGTAAGCAGCCAGCGGGGGGTAGATACGCAGTATTTT.